This T cell receptor beta chain originates from a study of blood T cell repertoires in COVID-19. For the study at large: Acute-phase and convalescent COVID-19 samples originated in the United States, Italy and Spain. The analysed material was cDNA or gDNA that came from T cells, B-cell-depleted T cells, or PBMCs.

J was trimmed by 3 bases and V by 5 bases; bases with no gene match: 8. CDR3 length: 16 residues. In germline, CDR1 is SEHNR, CDR2 FQNEAQ (reference sequence). In the original workflow: It was from reference gene primer amplification that nucleated cell counts were estimated. Using immunoSEQ multiplex PCR, the repertoire was profiled, and TCRdb retains in-frame clones only, with some absent. D and trimming were read from the DNA, whereas the V and J calls and clone size are those reported in that table. The sample holds some 140,000 clones; roughly 89% are singletons and the top ten take roughly 18%.

This TCR was sampled from a man in his forties or fifties with active or convalescent COVID-19. The chain links TRBV7-9 to TRBJ1-1, with 11 positions matching TRBD1. The material sequenced was peripheral blood. The CDR3 DNA sequence: TGTGCCAGCAGCCCTGGGACAGGGGGTGGTCACACTGAAGCTTTCTTT. It yields the protein CASSPGTGGGHTEAFF.